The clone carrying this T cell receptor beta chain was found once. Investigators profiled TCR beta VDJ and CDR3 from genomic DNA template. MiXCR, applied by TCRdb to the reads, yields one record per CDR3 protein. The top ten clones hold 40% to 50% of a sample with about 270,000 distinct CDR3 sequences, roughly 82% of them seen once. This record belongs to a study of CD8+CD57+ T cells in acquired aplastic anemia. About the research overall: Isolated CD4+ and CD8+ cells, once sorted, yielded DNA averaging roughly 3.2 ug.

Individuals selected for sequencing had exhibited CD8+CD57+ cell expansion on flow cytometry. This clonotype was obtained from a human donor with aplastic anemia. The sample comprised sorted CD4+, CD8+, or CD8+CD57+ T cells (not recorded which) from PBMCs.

The CDR3 nucleotides are TGTGCCAGCAGCCAAGATACGAGCGGCTATAATTCACCCCTCCACTTT. It codes for CASSQDTSGYNSPLHF. The chain joins TRBV5-5 to TRBJ1-6; no clear D gene. Germline CDR1 SGHKS, CDR2 YYEKEE (reference sequence). V was pared by 4 bases and J by 3 bases, with 14 bases between. The CDR3 runs 16 residues. The entire variable domain, with the rest obtained from reference TRBV5-5 and TRBJ1-6, is as follows: DAGVTQSPTHLIKTRGQQVTLRCSPISGHKSVSWYQQVLGQGPQFIFQYYEKEERGRGNFPDRFSARQFPNYSSELNVNALLLGDSALYLCASSQDTSGYNSPLHFGNGTRLTVT.